This T cell receptor beta chain was recovered during a study of T cell responses to AZD1222 COVID-19 vaccine. Worth noting for this clone: What it binds is unknown.

The CDR3 consists of 13 residues. Trimming cost V 5 bases and J 2 bases, with 9 bases left between them. Study-wide findings and caveats: Nearly half of unique spike-specific TCRs reportedly avoided B.1.351 and B.1.1.7 mutated regions. Only 6 or 7 people who got AZD1222 tested seropositive at baseline. Donors, mostly white British, included more females; clonal diversity was possibly underestimated.

The method was immunoSEQ multiplex PCR; TCRdb's version includes in-frame clones alone and lacks a portion of them. The sample yields fewer than 150,000 clones, about 93% seen once. The chain combines TRBV12-3 or TRBV12-4 with TRBJ1-2; perhaps TRBD1 as D (6 bases). The sequence derives from an adult who received the AZD1222 COVID-19 vaccine. This specimen consisted of peripheral blood, obtained 28 days after the second AZD1222 dose. The CDR3, as DNA: TGTGCCAGCAGTACCAGGGGCAACTATGGCTACACCTTC. It codes for CASSTRGNYGYTF.